A single count supports the clone carrying this T cell receptor beta chain. Clones were read by immunoSEQ multiplex PCR, and TCRdb kept only the in-frame ones, dropping some. The sample records approximately 2.4 million clones, 90% to 96% being singletons. This entry belongs to a study of shared clonotypes between healthy human individuals. The CDR3 loop spans 15 amino acids. The germline CDR1 and CDR2 sequences are MNHEY and SVGAGI. V was cut by 6 bases and J by 5 bases, with 14 bases left in between. The source is a man aged 18 to 30 in good health. Specimen: naive CD4+ T cells sorted from blood. Described subset: CD45RA+ positively selected. The chain carries TRBV6-5 and TRBJ1-6; TRBD1 might be the D (5 bases). DNA for the CDR3: TGTGCCAGCAGCCCCGGGGGGGGAAATAATTCACCCCTCCACTTT. Translating gives CASSPGGGNNSPLHF.